The clone carrying this T cell receptor beta chain was picked up a small number of times. The CDR3 has 14 amino acids. Germline values: CDR1 SGHAT, CDR2 FQNNGV. Losses at the gene ends were 5 bases for V and 3 bases for J; bases not matched to a gene: 4. These data belong to a study of blood T cell repertoires in COVID-19. Repertoires were generated with immunoSEQ multiplex PCR, while TCRdb's copy carries only in-frame clones and drops some. This sample has 150,000 to 200,000 clones, with around 78% found just once. The sequencing input was peripheral blood. The V gene is TRBV11-2, the J gene TRBJ1-3, with 7 bases that match TRBD1. The TCR was taken from a woman of 80 years or more with active or convalescent COVID-19. The CDR3 DNA reads as TGTGCCAGCAGCCCGACAGGGAGTGGAAACACCATATATTTT. Its translation is CASSPTGSGNTIYF.